Below, one TCR beta chain is given with its context. Fresh-frozen tumor tissue and more than two years of survival data were available for all. This CDR3 spans 17 amino acids. After removal of 4 bases from V and 4 bases from J, the junction contained 8 bases not matched to a gene. Germline V lookup: CDR1 SGHDN, CDR2 FVKESK. The data originate from a study of glioma-infiltrating T cells after dendritic cell vaccination. The PCR used 60 V beta and 13 J beta primers. This table comes from immunoSEQ multiplex PCR, and its TCRdb copy is limited to in-frame clones, with some not included. The sample has about 92,000 clones, about nine tenths seen once.

This rearrangement joins TRBV14 to TRBJ2-2; 11 bases fit TRBD2. This TCR was sampled from a human donor with glioblastoma. This specimen consisted of blood, obtained before dendritic cell vaccination. For the CDR3, the DNA is TGTGCCAGCAGCCTCTTGACTAGCGGGGCCAGCACCGGGGAGCTGTTTTTT. The encoded protein is CASSLLTSGASTGELFF.